This T cell receptor beta chain appears in the sequencing data of a study of blood T cell repertoires in COVID-19. About the research overall: Specimens from acute and convalescent COVID-19 originated in the United States, Italy and Spain.

Authors' processing steps: From reference gene primer amplification, estimates of nucleated cell counts were derived. Sequenced by immunoSEQ multiplex PCR; TCRdb stores in-frame clones only, minus some. V, J and clone size derive from that table, while D and trimming were established from the DNA sequence. The sample has over 150,000 clones, more than 85% seen once. The V gene's germline CDR1 is MGHRA and CDR2 YSYEKL. This CDR3 has 13 amino acids. V was cut by 2 bases and J by 3 bases, with 6 bases left in between. The rearrangement links TRBV4-1 to TRBJ2-3; tentatively, D is TRBD1 (6 bases). This sequence was found in a man aged 35-49 years with active or convalescent COVID-19. The sequenced sample consisted of peripheral blood. CDR3 protein: CASSQQGTDTQYF. The DNA of the CDR3 is TGCGCCAGCAGCCAACAGGGGACAGATACGCAGTATTTT.